These 8 T cell receptor beta chains share one sample of origin, sequenced in a study of beta chain features in type 1 diabetes. Expressed TCRB transcripts were sequenced because the isolated RNA had all been reverse transcribed beforehand. Generated by immunoSEQ multiplex PCR, the TCRdb table keeps only in-frame clones and is missing some. The table includes about 330,000 clones, approximately 10% detected once. Sequencing was performed on naive CD4+ T cells from blood. These receptor sequences come from a woman in her twenties or thirties in good health.

The V gene is TRBV30, the J gene TRBJ2-1, with 8 bases lining up with TRBD2. The germline V gene has CDR1 GTSNPN and CDR2 SVGIG (reference sequence). The CDR3 extends over 15 amino acids. Unmatched junction bases numbered 9, after V lost 1 base and J lost 7 bases. The CDR3 is CAWSGTSHARNEQFF. In DNA form, the CDR3 reads TGTGCCTGGAGTGGGACTAGCCATGCGAGGAATGAGCAGTTCTTC.

V usage is TRBV7-9 and J usage is TRBJ2-7, with a possible D match to TRBD1 (5 bases). Trimming left V 5 bases short and J 6 bases short, with 11 bases between. Germline V gene data show CDR1 as SEHNR and CDR2 as FQNEAQ (reference sequence). CDR3 size: 12 residues. The chain's CDR3 is CASSPTGSEQYF. The CDR3 nucleotides are TGTGCCAGCAGCCCAACAGGCAGCGAGCAGTACTTC.

This chain joins TRBV15 and TRBJ1-5, with D possibly matching TRBD1 (6 bases). This CDR3 contains 14 residues. Germline V gene data show CDR1 as LNHNV and CDR2 as YYDKDF (reference sequence). Trimming took off 5 bases at V and 1 base at J, with 9 bases between the two ends. The CDR3 sequence is CATSPGQSNQPQHF. The CDR3 nucleotides read TGTGCCACCAGCCCAGGACAGAGCAATCAGCCCCAGCATTTT.

The sample holds a few counts of this clone. The chain has TRBV18 and TRBJ2-1, with 7 positions matching TRBD1. Germline V gives CDR1 KGHSH, CDR2 LQKENI. The CDR3 length is 17 residues. J lost 5 bases, V lost 3 bases, and 13 bases had no gene match. The DNA for the CDR3 is TGTGCCAGCTCACCTCTGGTCGGACAGGAGAGGAACAATGAGCAGTTCTTC. Its protein is CASSPLVGQERNNEQFF.

There are a few counts of this clone. This chain links TRBV18 with TRBJ2-3; D possibly corresponds to TRBD1 (6 bases). Germline CDR1 and CDR2: KGHSH and LQKENI. The CDR3 has 15 residues. Trimming cost V 6 bases and J 1 base, with 14 bases left between them. This chain's CDR3 is CASSQQGQGTDTQYF. The CDR3 DNA reads TGTGCCAGCTCCCAACAGGGTCAGGGCACAGATACGCAGTATTTT.

This clone was recorded a few times. The V gene is TRBV28, the J gene TRBJ2-4; 8 bases map to TRBD2. J was trimmed by 1 base and V by 2 bases; bases with no gene match: 7. CDR1 is MDHEN and CDR2 is SYDVKM in the germline V gene. This CDR3 region has 17 residues. The CDR3 nucleotides are TGTGCCAGCAGTTTAAGATATAGCGGGATGGCCAAAAACATTCAGTACTTC. Amino acid sequence: CASSLRYSGMAKNIQYF.

The chain carries TRBV18 and TRBJ1-2, with D maybe TRBD1 (5 bases). Germline CDR1 reads KGHSH; CDR2 reads LQKENI. The CDR3 has 12 amino acids. V lost 3 bases and J 8 bases, leaving 10 bases between the germline ends. The CDR3: CASSPEGTGYTF. CDR3 bases: TGTGCCAGCTCACCGGAGGGGACGGGCTACACCTTC. The full variable domain, its missing parts supplied by reference TRBV18 and TRBJ1-2, is NAGVMQNPRHLVRRRGQEARLRCSPMKGHSHVYWYRQLPEEGLKFMVYLQKENIIDESGMPKERFSAEFPKEGPSILRIQQVVRGDSAAYFCASSPEGTGYTFGSGTRLTVV.

This chain links TRBV28 with TRBJ2-7; 10 nucleotides align to TRBD1. V lost 2 bases and J lost 6; bases outside the gene matches: 4. Germline-derived CDR1 and CDR2 are MDHEN and SYDVKM. This CDR3 is 14 amino acids long. The CDR3 DNA follows: TGTGCCAGCAGTTTACCGACAGGGGGCGGCGAGCAGTACTTC. Translating it yields CASSLPTGGGEQYF.